This T cell receptor (beta chain) emerged from a study of spatial heterogeneity in lung cancer. This CDR3 region has 12 residues. Germline lookup yields CDR1 MNHEY and CDR2 SVGAGI. The trim removed 8 bases at V and 4 bases at J, leaving 5 bases unmatched. Time point given: sample taken at primary tumor resection. The presence of a unique molecular identifier marked each TCR cDNA molecule. Each CDR3 protein gets one entry after TCRdb re-called the 5' RACE reads with MiXCR. The sample includes roughly 48,000 distinct CDR3 sequences, approximately 5.7% seen only once; the top ten take 11%. Note on this clonotype: Its specificity is unknown.

The study's findings and limits: The appearance of ubiquitous expanded tumor TCRs in blood was greater at resection than follow-up.

The sequencing here drew on PBMCs, taken at surgery. The sequence was collected from a male donor with early-stage non-small cell lung cancer. This chain connects TRBV6-5 to TRBJ2-7; 7 bases match TRBD1. In DNA form, the CDR3 reads TGTGCCAGCCGGGACAGTGGATACGAGCAGTACTTC. This translates into CASRDSGYEQYF.